This T cell receptor beta chain is from a study of T cells after posttransplantation cyclophosphamide. General study points: Skin or GI-infiltrating T cells shared few TRB sequences with blood. After PTCy, TRB diversity resembled that of CNI/methotrexate controls. Later post-transplant blood repertoires were often dominated by donor CD8+ memory clones.

Cells defined as naive were viable CD3+CD4+ or CD3+CD8+ and CCR7+CD45RA+CD45RO-CD95-CD27+CD28+. After removal of 3 bases from V and 5 bases from J, the junction contained 2 bases not matched to a gene. Germline V gives CDR1 LNHDA, CDR2 SQIVND (reference sequence). The CDR3 extends over 13 amino acids. Produced via immunoSEQ multiplex PCR; TCRdb's table is partial and in-frame only. The table has more than 3,000 clones, roughly 95% seen once. This clone was seen more than once but under ten times. Its antigen is not identified. The sequencing input was naive CD8+ T cells sorted from PBMCs. This sequence was found in a woman aged 50 to 65 in good health and a related stem cell transplant donor. The chain links TRBV19 to TRBJ2-7; 9 bases fit TRBD1. The CDR3 reads CASSMGQGHEQYF. In DNA, the CDR3 is TGTGCCAGTAGTATGGGACAGGGCCACGAGCAGTACTTC.